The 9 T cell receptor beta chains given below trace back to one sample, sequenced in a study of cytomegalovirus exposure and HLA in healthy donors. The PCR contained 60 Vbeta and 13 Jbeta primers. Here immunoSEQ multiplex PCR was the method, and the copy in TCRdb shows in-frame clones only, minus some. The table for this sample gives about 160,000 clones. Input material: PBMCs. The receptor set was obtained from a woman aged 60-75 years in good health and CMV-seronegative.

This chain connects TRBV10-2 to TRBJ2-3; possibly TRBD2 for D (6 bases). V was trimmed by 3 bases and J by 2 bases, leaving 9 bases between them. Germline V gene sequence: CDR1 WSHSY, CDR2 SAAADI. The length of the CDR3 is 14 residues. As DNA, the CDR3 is TGCGCCAGCAGTGATCTAGCGAACACAGATACGCAGTATTTT. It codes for CASSDLANTDTQYF.

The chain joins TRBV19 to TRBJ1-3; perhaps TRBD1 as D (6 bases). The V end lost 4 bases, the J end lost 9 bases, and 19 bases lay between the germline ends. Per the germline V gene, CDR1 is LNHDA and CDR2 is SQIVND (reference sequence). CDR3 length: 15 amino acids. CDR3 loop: CASSTKTGNRGTIYF. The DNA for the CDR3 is TGTGCCAGTAGTACCAAGACAGGTAACCGAGGCACCATATATTTT.

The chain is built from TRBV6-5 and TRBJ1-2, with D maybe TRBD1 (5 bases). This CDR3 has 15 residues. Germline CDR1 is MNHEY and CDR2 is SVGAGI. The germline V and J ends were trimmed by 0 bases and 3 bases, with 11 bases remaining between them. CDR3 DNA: TGTGCCAGCAGTTACTCGAACGGGGGGTACTATGGCTACACCTTC. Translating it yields CASSYSNGGYYGYTF.

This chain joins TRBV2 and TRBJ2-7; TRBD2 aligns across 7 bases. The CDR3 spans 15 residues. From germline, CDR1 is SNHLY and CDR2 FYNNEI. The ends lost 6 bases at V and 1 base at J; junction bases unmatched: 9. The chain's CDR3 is CASRRPRGVSYEQYF. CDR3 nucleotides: TGTGCCAGCAGACGCCCCCGGGGGGTTTCCTACGAGCAGTACTTC.

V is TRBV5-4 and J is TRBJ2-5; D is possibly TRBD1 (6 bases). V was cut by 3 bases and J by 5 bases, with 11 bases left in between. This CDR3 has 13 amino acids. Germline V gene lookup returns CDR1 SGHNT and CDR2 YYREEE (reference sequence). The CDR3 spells CASSSQGGETQYF. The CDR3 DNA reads TGTGCCAGCAGCTCACAGGGTGGGGAGACCCAGTACTTC.

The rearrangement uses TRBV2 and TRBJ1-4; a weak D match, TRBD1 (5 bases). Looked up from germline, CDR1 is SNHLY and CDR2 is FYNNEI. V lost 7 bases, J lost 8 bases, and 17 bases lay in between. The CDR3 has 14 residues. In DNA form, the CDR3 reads TGTGCCAGCATATCAGGCCTAACAGGAGAAAAACTGTTTTTT. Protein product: CASISGLTGEKLFF.

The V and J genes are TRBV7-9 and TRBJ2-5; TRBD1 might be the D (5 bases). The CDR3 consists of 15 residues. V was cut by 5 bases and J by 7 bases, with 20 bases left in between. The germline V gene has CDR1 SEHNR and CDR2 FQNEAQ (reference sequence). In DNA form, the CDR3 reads TGTGCCAGCAGCCTAGTATCGCAGGGCCCCGGGACCCAGTACTTC. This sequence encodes CASSLVSQGPGTQYF.

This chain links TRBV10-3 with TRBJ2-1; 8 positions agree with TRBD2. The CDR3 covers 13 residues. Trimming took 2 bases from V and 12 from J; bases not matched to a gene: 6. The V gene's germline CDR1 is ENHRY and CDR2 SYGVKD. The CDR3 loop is CAISEARGGGQFF. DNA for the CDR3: TGTGCCATCAGTGAGGCTCGGGGGGGCGGGCAGTTCTTC.

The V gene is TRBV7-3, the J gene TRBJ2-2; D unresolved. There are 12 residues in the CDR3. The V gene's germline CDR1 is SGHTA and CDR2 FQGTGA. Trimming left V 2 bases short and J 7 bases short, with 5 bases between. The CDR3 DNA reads TGTGCCAGCAGCTTAGACAACGGGGAGCTGTTTTTT. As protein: CASSLDNGELFF.